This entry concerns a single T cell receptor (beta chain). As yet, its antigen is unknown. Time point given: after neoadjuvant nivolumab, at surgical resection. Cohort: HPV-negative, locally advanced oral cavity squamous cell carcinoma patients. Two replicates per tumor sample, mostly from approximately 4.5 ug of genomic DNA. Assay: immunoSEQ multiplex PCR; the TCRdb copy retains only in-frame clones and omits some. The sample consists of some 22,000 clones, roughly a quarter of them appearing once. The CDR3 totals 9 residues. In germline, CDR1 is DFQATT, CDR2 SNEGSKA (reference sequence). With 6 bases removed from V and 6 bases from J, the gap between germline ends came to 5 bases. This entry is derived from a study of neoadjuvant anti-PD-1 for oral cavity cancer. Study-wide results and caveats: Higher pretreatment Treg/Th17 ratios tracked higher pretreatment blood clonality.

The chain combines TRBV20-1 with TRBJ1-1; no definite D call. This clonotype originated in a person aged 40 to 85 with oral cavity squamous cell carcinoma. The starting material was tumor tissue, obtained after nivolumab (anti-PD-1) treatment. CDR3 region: CSALPEAFF. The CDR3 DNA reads TGCAGTGCCCTTCCTGAAGCTTTCTTT.